The 19 T cell receptor beta chains below all came from one sample that was sequenced in a study of regulatory T cells in long-lasting Graves disease. The time point is: persistent/refractory GD, antithyroid drugs over 5 years with positive TRAb. The TCR library was prepared using RNA isolated from PBMCs. TCR beta libraries were built with iRepertoire HTBI primers and Arm-PCR of CDR3 regions. In TCRdb, the multiplex PCR reads were re-called with MiXCR into one record per CDR3 protein. The sample holds over 250,000 distinct CDR3 sequences; around a fifth are singletons and the top ten take just over 55%. The source was peripheral blood mononuclear cells (PBMCs), collected when the disease was refractory, from a patient treated with antithyroid drugs. These receptors were obtained from a female donor with Graves disease.

This clonotype was detected a few times. This chain links TRBV7-2 with TRBJ2-4; TRBD1 matches at 7 bases. The CDR3 has 16 residues. V was pared by 5 bases and J by 5 bases, with 12 bases of the junction left unmatched. Germline V gene lookup returns CDR1 SGHTA and CDR2 FQGNSA. CDR3 DNA sequence: TGTGCCAGCAGCGGAAATACAGGGGCCGGGGAAAACATTCAGTACTTC. This gives the protein CASSGNTGAGENIQYF.

This clonotype was recorded many times. The chain couples TRBV28 to TRBJ1-1; the match to TRBD1 covers 8 bases. J gave up 6 bases and V 9 bases, and 9 bases lay outside the gene matches. The CDR3 has 13 amino acids. CDR1 and CDR2 from the germline V gene are MDHEN and SYDVKM. CDR3 in DNA: TGTGCCAGTTCAGGGGGCGATTCGGCTGAAGCTTTCTTT. This translates into CASSGGDSAEAFF.

This clonotype has a count of ten or more. The V call is TRBV20-1, the J call TRBJ2-5; TRBD1 matches 9 bases. Trimming at V came to 0 bases and at J to 2 bases, leaving 7 bases not matched to a gene. Germline CDR1 and CDR2: DFQATT and SNEGSKA (reference sequence). This CDR3 is built from 16 residues. CDR3 sequence reads: CSAREWGQGTQETQYF. The CDR3, as DNA: TGCAGTGCTAGAGAATGGGGACAGGGAACACAAGAGACCCAGTACTTC.

This clonotype was seen a few times. This sequence joins TRBV7-2 and TRBJ2-7; TRBD1 agrees at 7 bases. Losses at the gene ends were 4 bases for V and 4 bases for J; bases not matched to a gene: 7. The germline V gene has CDR1 SGHTA and CDR2 FQGNSA. The CDR3 has 14 residues. The CDR3 DNA follows: TGTGCCAGCAGCTCGTCCTGGGACAGATACGAGCAGTACTTC. This encodes CASSSSWDRYEQYF.

The chain has TRBV5-6 and TRBJ2-1; tentatively, D is TRBD1 (6 bases). The CDR3 totals 14 residues. CDR1 SGHDT and CDR2 YYEEEE come from the germline V gene. The CDR3 bases are TGTGCTGAGGGGGTGGGGGAGAGGCCAGGTGAGCAGTTCTTC. The encoded protein is CAEGVGERPGEQFF.

This chain connects TRBV19 to TRBJ2-5; unclear D gene. CDR1 LNHDA and CDR2 SQIVND come from the germline V gene (reference sequence). This CDR3 has 13 amino acids. Trimming removed 5 bases from V and 2 bases from J, with 9 bases in between. The CDR3 is CASSSRKQETQYF. Written as DNA, the CDR3 is TGTGCCAGTAGTTCCCGCAAGCAAGAGACCCAGTACTTC. Drawing the rest from reference TRBV19 and TRBJ2-5, the complete variable domain is DGGITQSPKYLFRKEGQNVTLSCEQNLNHDAMYWYRQDPGQGLRLIYYSQIVNDFQKGDIAEGYSVSREKKESFPLTVTSAQKNPTAFYLCASSSRKQETQYFGPGTRLLVL.

This clonotype was picked up a small number of times. The gene calls are TRBV27 and TRBJ1-1; D is possibly TRBD1 (5 bases). Germline V gene data show CDR1 as MNHEY and CDR2 as SMNVEV (reference sequence). Trimming pared 3 bases from V and 5 bases from J, leaving 19 bases between. The CDR3 runs to 16 residues. CDR3 sequence reads: CASSFLFSGVYTEAFF. CDR3 DNA: TGTGCCAGCAGTTTTCTTTTCTCGGGGGTATATACTGAAGCTTTCTTT.

This clonotype came up many times. The V gene is TRBV4-3, the J gene TRBJ2-5, with a weak D call TRBD2 (6 bases). Trimming shortened V by 3 bases and J by 4 bases, and 18 bases separated the two germline ends. CDR1 LGHNA and CDR2 YSLEER come from the germline V gene. This CDR3 spans 16 amino acids. The CDR3 loop is CASSQRLSGVPETQYF. The CDR3, as DNA: TGCGCCAGCAGCCAGAGACTATCGGGAGTTCCAGAGACCCAGTACTTC.

This chain links TRBV7-2 with TRBJ1-1; D remains unclear. From germline, CDR1 is SGHTA and CDR2 FQGNSA. Trimming left V 5 bases short and J 0 bases short, with 13 bases between. The CDR3 sequence is 15 residues long. CDR3 DNA sequence: TGTGCCAGCAGCCCCGAAGGGTACCTGAACACTGAAGCTTTCTTT. Its protein is CASSPEGYLNTEAFF.

This clonotype was counted at least ten times. The chain carries TRBV12-3 or TRBV12-4 and TRBJ1-5; D gene uncertain. The CDR3 covers 13 residues. V was trimmed by 5 bases and J by 7 bases, leaving 12 bases between them. The DNA of the CDR3 is TGTGCCAGCAGTCCGTCGGTGGACCAGCCCCAGCATTTT. This encodes CASSPSVDQPQHF.

This clonotype was found a few times. The chain couples TRBV7-2 to TRBJ1-3; D is ambiguous. The V gene's germline CDR1 is SGHTA and CDR2 FQGNSA. V was shortened by 0 bases and J by 8 bases, with 14 bases between the two germline ends. This CDR3 spans 15 amino acids. CDR3 region: CASSLADPGGDTIYF. CDR3 nucleotide sequence: TGTGCCAGCAGCTTAGCCGACCCCGGAGGAGACACCATATATTTT. The full variable domain, in which reference TRBV7-2 and TRBJ1-3 provide the parts outside the CDR3, is GAGVSQSPSNKVTEKGKDVELRCDPISGHTALYWYRQSLGQGLEFLIYFQGNSAPDKSGLPSDRFSAERTGGSVSTLTIQRTQQEDSAVYLCASSLADPGGDTIYFGEGSWLTVV.

This clonotype has a count of ten or more. The chain couples TRBV11-1 to TRBJ2-5; TRBD2 aligns across 11 bases. Unmatched junction bases numbered 3, after V lost 4 bases and J lost 2 bases. The CDR3 length is 15 residues. Germline assignment: CDR1 SGHAT and CDR2 FQDESV (reference sequence). Here the CDR3 DNA reads TGTGCCAGCAGCTCGGGACTAGCGGAACAAGAGACCCAGTACTTC. Translation gives CASSSGLAEQETQYF.

This chain connects TRBV7-8 to TRBJ2-7; D may be TRBD1 (6 bases). Deletions cut 1 base from V and 4 bases from J, with 14 bases between. The germline V gene encodes CDR1 SGHVS and CDR2 FQNEAQ. The CDR3 is 15 amino acids. The CDR3: CASSLEGRGSYEQYF. DNA for the CDR3: TGTGCCAGCAGCTTAGAGGGCAGGGGATCTTACGAGCAGTACTTC. Full variable domain (rest looked up from reference TRBV7-8 and TRBJ2-7): GAGVSQSPRYKVAKRGQDVALRCDPISGHVSLFWYQQALGQGPEFLTYFQNEAQLDKSGLPSDRFFAERPEGSVSTLKIQRTQQEDSAVYLCASSLEGRGSYEQYFGPGTRLTVT.

With respect to this clonotype: Possible read error: a much larger clone is one base away. The J gene is TRBJ2-7, the V gene TRBV20-1, with D tentatively TRBD1 (5 bases). This CDR3 is 17 amino acids long. The V gene lost 4 bases and the J gene lost 4 bases, with 26 bases spanning the gap. CDR1 DFQATT and CDR2 SNEGSKA come from the germline V gene (reference sequence). The CDR3 DNA reads as TGCAGTGCTACCTCGGCGTCGCAGGGTAAAGGGGTATACGAGCAGTACTTC. Translation: CSATSASQGKGVYEQYF.

A word on this clonotype: Mismatch with germline at one junction end may stem from a read error. The chain joins TRBV18 to TRBJ2-7, with D maybe TRBD1 (5 bases). This CDR3 is 13 amino acids long. From germline, CDR1 is KGHSH and CDR2 LQKENI. The chain's CDR3 is CANSPNQGAEQYF. In DNA form, the CDR3 reads TGTGCCAACTCACCGAATCAAGGGGCCGAGCAGTACTTC.

About this clonotype itself: This could be a read error, since a much larger clone is one nucleotide away. This CDR3 is CASSVAENYDYTF. DNA of the CDR3: TGTGCCAGCAGTGTGGCGGAAAACTATGACTACACCTTC. V gene TRBV11-2 combines with J gene TRBJ1-2; D remains unclear. In germline, CDR1 is SGHAT, CDR2 FQNNGV. The CDR3 loop spans 13 amino acids. Together with reference TRBV11-2 and TRBJ1-2, the CDR3 gives the full variable domain: EAGVAQSPRYKIIEKRQSVAFWCNPISGHATLYWYQQILGQGPKLLIQFQNNGVVDDSQLPKDRFSAERLKGVDSTLKIQPAKLEDSAVYLCASSVAENYDYTFGSGTRLTVV.

This clonotype was counted ten times or more. The gene calls are TRBV20-1 and TRBJ2-2; D not certain. This CDR3 is 16 amino acids long. Germline CDR1 and CDR2: DFQATT and SNEGSKA (reference sequence). V lost 0 bases, J lost 0 bases, and 11 bases lay in between. CDR3 nucleotides: TGCAGTGCTAGAGATGAACGCATCGCGAACACCGGGGAGCTGTTTTTT. This gives the protein CSARDERIANTGELFF.

Turning to this clonotype: As the CDR3 is not closed by the conserved phenylalanine or tryptophan, this likely results from a read error. The rearrangement uses TRBV7-9 and TRBJ2-7; the D is unclear. Per the germline V gene, CDR1 is SEHNR and CDR2 is FQNEAQ (reference sequence). CDR3 length: 13 amino acids. V was shortened by 5 bases and J by 2 bases, with 10 bases between the two germline ends. The DNA of the CDR3 is TGTGCCAGCAGCCTACTCACGACCTACGAGCAGTACCTC. As protein: CASSLLTTYEQYL.

The chain has TRBV27 and TRBJ2-7; possibly TRBD1 for D (6 bases). There are 12 residues in the CDR3. The V and J ends lost 6 bases and 2 bases respectively, with 8 bases between them. Germline V gene data show CDR1 as MNHEY and CDR2 as SMNVEV (reference sequence). For the CDR3, the DNA is TGTGCCAGCAGGGACAGTCCCTACGAGCAGTACTTC. It codes for CASRDSPYEQYF.